These 27 T cell receptor beta chains originate from one sample sequenced in a study of T cell responses to AZD1222 COVID-19 vaccine (dated by TCRdb to the early 2020s). This sample's time point label indicates: baseline before first vaccination. Library method: the immunoSEQ multiplex PCR assay. TCRdb limited this immuneACCESS table to in-frame rearrangements with V and J called. A share of clones is missing; checked studies link under half to unresolved V genes, and the rest is unexplained. For this sample the table gives more than 150,000 clones, of which roughly 93% were detected only once. In total, the top ten clones hold roughly 0.98% of the sample. This material consisted of peripheral blood, taken on day 0 of AZD1222 vaccination. Receptors were obtained from an adult in good health.

The chain joins TRBV9 to TRBJ2-1; D is uncertain. The ends were cut back, 3 bases at V and 8 bases at J, with 15 bases in the middle. The germline V gene has CDR1 SGDLS and CDR2 YYNGEE. The CDR3 consists of 14 residues. The CDR3 nucleotides are TGTGCCAGCAGCGCCTTTTGGGGATATGATGAGCAGTTCTTC. Amino acids: CASSAFWGYDEQFF.

V is TRBV9 and J is TRBJ2-3; 11 positions agree with TRBD2. V lost 0 bases and J lost 4; bases outside the gene matches: 4. CDR1 SGDLS and CDR2 YYNGEE come from the germline V gene. This CDR3 comprises 16 residues. The CDR3 sequence is CASSVEGSGGADTQYF. CDR3 DNA sequence: TGTGCCAGCAGCGTAGAGGGTAGCGGGGGGGCAGATACGCAGTATTTT.

CDR3 loop: CATSSRGVWQPQHF. In DNA form, the CDR3 reads TGTGCCACCAGCAGCAGGGGGGTTTGGCAGCCCCAGCATTTT. V is TRBV15 and J is TRBJ1-5, with 7 bases aligning to TRBD1. The CDR3 has 14 amino acids. V trimming: 3 bases; J trimming: 7 bases; junction bases outside the gene matches: 6. Looked up from germline, CDR1 is LNHNV and CDR2 is YYDKDF (reference sequence).

The rearrangement uses TRBV4-1 and TRBJ1-4, with TRBD1 matching over 10 bases. Losses at the gene ends were 0 bases for V and 0 bases for J; bases not matched to a gene: 10. This CDR3 is 20 amino acids long. Germline CDR1 MGHRA, CDR2 YSYEKL. The CDR3 is CASSQEAGTGVKATNEKLFF. In nucleotides, the CDR3 is TGCGCCAGCAGCCAAGAAGCCGGGACAGGGGTAAAGGCAACTAATGAAAAACTGTTTTTT.

The chain has TRBV5-4 and TRBJ2-7; D tentatively reads TRBD1 or TRBD2 (5 bases each). The length of the CDR3 is 12 residues. Trimming shortened V by 4 bases and J by 6 bases, and 11 bases separated the two germline ends. CDR1 is SGHNT, CDR2 YYREEE, per germline (reference sequence). The CDR3 nucleotides read TGTGCCAGCAGCCGACCAGGGACCGAGCAGTACTTC. It encodes CASSRPGTEQYF.

The rearrangement uses TRBV25-1 and TRBJ1-2; no definite D call. V was cut by 3 bases and J by 7 bases, with 12 bases left in between. CDR1 and CDR2 (germline): MGHDK, SYGVNS. This CDR3 has 13 residues. The CDR3 region has the DNA TGTGCCAGCAGTGAGACCCGCTTATTTGGCTACACCTTC. As protein: CASSETRLFGYTF.

The V and J genes are TRBV7-2 and TRBJ1-1, with 8 bases lining up with TRBD1. The CDR3 spans 13 residues. CDR1 and CDR2 from the germline V gene are SGHTA and FQGNSA. Germline trimming cut 6 bases from V and 3 bases from J; bases unmatched to any gene: 3. CDR3 in amino acids: CASRDRADTEAFF. Here the CDR3 DNA reads TGTGCCAGCAGGGACAGGGCAGACACTGAAGCTTTCTTT.

This chain connects TRBV3-1 (or the pseudogene TRBV3-2) to TRBJ1-4; D is unclear. The CDR3 consists of 14 residues. CDR1 is LGHDT, CDR2 YNNKEL, per germline (reference sequence). V was cut by 0 bases and J by 7 bases, with 9 bases left in between. The CDR3 sequence: CASSQDPGGEKLFF. The CDR3 coding sequence is TGTGCCAGCAGCCAAGATCCTGGCGGTGAAAAACTGTTTTTT.

This rearrangement joins TRBV10-1 to TRBJ2-2, with 7 bases that match TRBD2. Losses at the gene ends were 4 bases for V and 5 bases for J; bases not matched to a gene: 4. Germline loops: CDR1 WNHNN, CDR2 SYGVQD (reference sequence). This CDR3 region has 14 residues. In DNA, the CDR3 is TGCGCCAGCAGTGCGCTAGCGGAAACCGGGGAGCTGTTTTTT. Protein product: CASSALAETGELFF.

V is TRBV11-2 and J is TRBJ2-7; no clear D gene. Germline-derived CDR1 and CDR2 are SGHAT and FQNNGV. Trimming took 2 bases from V and 3 from J, leaving 14 bases between them. The CDR3 loop spans 15 amino acids. The CDR3 here is CASSLLRVRHYEQYF. The CDR3 DNA reads TGTGCCAGCAGCTTACTCCGAGTTAGGCACTACGAGCAGTACTTC.

The count of this clone is one. J is TRBJ1-1 and V is TRBV6-6; 8 nucleotides align to TRBD1. The junction had 6 bases not matched to a gene; V was cut back by 1 base and J by 5 bases. This CDR3 is 15 amino acids long. Germline CDR1 MNHNY, CDR2 SVGAGI (reference sequence). The DNA of the CDR3 is TGTGCCAGCAGTTACTTTGACAGGGGTAGGACTGAAGCTTTCTTT. Translated, it gives CASSYFDRGRTEAFF.

This chain joins TRBV13 and TRBJ1-2; D is possibly TRBD1 (5 bases). The CDR3 extends over 16 amino acids. Germline CDR1 PRHDT, CDR2 FYEKMQ (reference sequence). Between the trimmed V and J ends, which lost 0 bases and 4 bases, there was a span of 15 bases. The DNA of the CDR3 is TGTGCCAGCAGCTTAGGCTTGCGGGGGAGGGTCTATGGCTACACCTTC. Translated: CASSLGLRGRVYGYTF.

The CDR3 protein is CASSLGQQETQYF. The CDR3 DNA sequence: TGTGCCAGCAGCTTGGGACAGCAAGAGACCCAGTACTTC. This chain connects TRBV5-6 to TRBJ2-5; D may be TRBD1 (5 bases). V dropped 0 bases and J dropped 2 bases, with 5 bases sitting between them. The length of the CDR3 is 13 residues. Germline V lookup: CDR1 SGHDT, CDR2 YYEEEE. The variable domain in full, with the rest retrieved from reference TRBV5-6 and TRBJ2-5, is DAGVTQSPTHLIKTRGQQVTLRCSPKSGHDTVSWYQQALGQGPQFIFQYYEEEERQRGNFPDRFSGHQFPNYSSELNVNALLLGDSALYLCASSLGQQETQYFGPGTRLLVL.

The V gene is TRBV6-5, the J gene TRBJ2-7; D may be TRBD1 or TRBD2 (6 bases each). This CDR3 has 12 residues. The germline gives CDR1 MNHEY, CDR2 SVGAGI. Trimming took 3 bases from V and 7 from J, leaving 10 bases between them. This CDR3 is CASSYGGLEQYF. CDR3 DNA sequence: TGTGCCAGCAGTTATGGGGGGCTTGAGCAGTACTTC.

The chain couples TRBV5-1 to TRBJ2-7; D unclear. CDR3 length equals 13 residues. Trimming took off 1 base at V and 0 bases at J, with 5 bases between the two ends. Germline CDR1 SGHRS, CDR2 YFSETQ. In nucleotides, the CDR3 is TGCGCCAGCAGCTTGAAGAGCTCCTACGAGCAGTACTTC. This codes for CASSLKSSYEQYF.

The chain recombines TRBV3-1 (or the pseudogene TRBV3-2) with TRBJ2-7; 9 bases map to TRBD1. Germline CDR1 is LGHDT and CDR2 is YNNKEL (reference sequence). V shed 2 bases and J 10 bases; nucleotides not matched to a gene: 12. The CDR3 runs 15 residues. CDR3 amino acids: CASSQTLTGGKGQYF. The DNA for the CDR3 is TGTGCCAGCAGCCAAACTTTGACAGGGGGTAAAGGTCAGTACTTC.

This chain links TRBV7-2 with TRBJ2-7; the match to TRBD1 covers 10 bases. The CDR3 loop spans 15 amino acids. V lost 4 bases and J lost 5; bases outside the gene matches: 8. Germline V gene lookup returns CDR1 SGHTA and CDR2 FQGNSA. CDR3 coding DNA: TGTGCCAGCAGCTCTCGACAGGGGGCTACGGACGAGCAGTACTTC. Amino acids: CASSSRQGATDEQYF.

CDR3 coding DNA: TGTGCCAGCAGTTTAACCGGGGAGTATGGACTAGCGGGAGCTTTCTCCTACGAGCAGTACTTC. Protein sequence: CASSLTGEYGLAGAFSYEQYF. The gene calls are TRBV27 and TRBJ2-7; 13 bases align to TRBD2. In germline, CDR1 is MNHEY, CDR2 SMNVEV (reference sequence). Trimming removed 2 bases from V and 0 bases from J; junction bases left unmatched: 16. The CDR3 consists of 21 residues.

Only one count was recorded for this clone. The chain employs TRBV4-2 and TRBJ1-5; D might be TRBD1 (5 bases). Germline-derived CDR1 and CDR2 are LGHNA and YNFKEQ. V lost 0 bases to trimming and J lost 4 bases, with 10 bases between them. The CDR3 is made up of 15 amino acids. For the CDR3, the DNA is TGTGCCAGCAGCCAAGATCTGGGGCCTAATCAGCCCCAGCATTTT. Translated: CASSQDLGPNQPQHF.

In DNA form, the CDR3 reads TGTGCCAGTAGTACAATGCGGGACAGGGATAACTATGGCTACACCTTC. Translating gives CASSTMRDRDNYGYTF. This chain joins TRBV19 and TRBJ1-2; 9 positions match TRBD1. CDR3 length: 16 residues. Germline CDR1 reads LNHDA; CDR2 reads SQIVND (reference sequence). V was clipped by 4 bases and J by 1 base; unmatched bases: 7.

The V gene is TRBV2, the J gene TRBJ2-7, with D uncertain. Germline CDR1 and CDR2: SNHLY and FYNNEI. This CDR3 has 14 amino acids. V lost 2 bases to trimming and J lost 6 bases, with 14 bases between them. In DNA, the CDR3 is TGTGCCAGCAGTGAAAGTTCTGGGTCGGCCGAGCAGTACTTC. Its protein product is CASSESSGSAEQYF. The full variable domain, completed using reference TRBV2 and TRBJ2-7, is EPEVTQTPSHQVTQMGQEVILRCVPISNHLYFYWYRQILGQKVEFLVSFYNNEISEKSEIFDDQFSVERPDGSNFTLKIRSTKLEDSAMYFCASSESSGSAEQYFGPGTRLTVT.

The chain uses TRBV7-2 and TRBJ2-7; D could derive from TRBD1 or TRBD2 (5 bases each). There are 14 residues in the CDR3. Per germline, CDR1 SGHTA and CDR2 FQGNSA. V dropped 7 bases and J dropped 1 base, with 14 bases sitting between them. As DNA, the CDR3 is TGTGCCAGCACCCATCTATGGGGGTCCTACGAGCAGTACTTC. This codes for CASTHLWGSYEQYF.

V is TRBV18 and J is TRBJ2-1; TRBD1 agrees at 9 bases. CDR1 and CDR2 from the germline V gene are KGHSH and LQKENI. The CDR3 sequence is 16 residues long. The V and J ends lost 3 bases and 4 bases, in that order; junction bases with no gene match: 7. This CDR3 reads CASSPRTGAPYNEQFF. CDR3 nucleotide sequence: TGTGCCAGCTCACCTAGGACAGGGGCCCCTTACAATGAGCAGTTCTTC.

The rearrangement joins TRBV10-3 to TRBJ1-6; D is perhaps TRBD1 (6 bases). This CDR3 has 14 residues. The germline V gene encodes CDR1 ENHRY and CDR2 SYGVKD. V lost 7 bases and J 10 bases, leaving 17 bases between the germline ends. The DNA of the CDR3 is TGTGCCATCACCGAAGGGGGGGCCGACTCACCCCTCCACTTT. It encodes CAITEGGADSPLHF.

The chain employs TRBV5-6 and TRBJ1-5; TRBD1 matches at 10 bases. This CDR3 contains 14 residues. After removal of 4 bases from V and 5 bases from J, the junction contained 3 bases not matched to a gene. Germline CDR1 reads SGHDT; CDR2 reads YYEEEE. The CDR3 nucleotides are TGTGCCAGCAGCCCCGGGACAGGGGATCAGCCCCAGCATTTT. Protein: CASSPGTGDQPQHF.

The rearrangement joins TRBV14 to TRBJ1-1, with D possibly TRBD1 on 5 matching bases. The CDR3 extends over 16 amino acids. V gave up 0 bases and J gave up 0 bases, with 11 bases separating them. CDR1 and CDR2 (germline): SGHDN, FVKESK. CDR3 protein: CASSQDHGGMNTEAFF. Written as DNA, the CDR3 is TGTGCCAGCAGCCAAGATCACGGGGGAATGAACACTGAAGCTTTCTTT.

The chain recombines TRBV5-1 with TRBJ2-7, with D tentatively TRBD1 or TRBD2 (6 bases each). The germline gives CDR1 SGHRS, CDR2 YFSETQ. V was pared by 0 bases and J by 0 bases, with 10 bases between. CDR3 length: 15 amino acids. The CDR3 loop reads CASSLEGGLSYEQYF. The CDR3 DNA reads as TGCGCCAGCAGCTTGGAGGGGGGCCTCTCCTACGAGCAGTACTTC.